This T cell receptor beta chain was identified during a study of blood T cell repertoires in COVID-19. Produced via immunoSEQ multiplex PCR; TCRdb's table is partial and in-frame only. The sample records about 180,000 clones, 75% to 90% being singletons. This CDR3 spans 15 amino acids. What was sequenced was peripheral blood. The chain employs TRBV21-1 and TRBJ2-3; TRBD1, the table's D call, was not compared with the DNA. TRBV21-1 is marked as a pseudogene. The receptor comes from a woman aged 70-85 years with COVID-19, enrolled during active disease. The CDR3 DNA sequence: TGTGCCAGCAGCTTTAGGACAGGGTTTTCAGATACGCAGTATTTT. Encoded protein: CASSFRTGFSDTQYF.